The source of this T cell receptor (beta chain) is a study of CD8 T cells in Susac syndrome. General study findings and limits: The number of Susac-specific public clones found was about 15 in total CD8+ repertoires and roughly 5 in CD8+ TEMRA repertoires.

In blood CD8+ and CD4+ T cells, TCR beta underwent sequencing. TEMRA cells were FACS-enriched and CD8+ and CD4+ T cells negatively isolated. This clonotype occurred once. Its antigen is not known. A quantity of roughly 0.5 to 1 ug RNA underwent reverse transcription using random hexamers. It was immunoSEQ multiplex PCR that amplified TCR beta CDR3 across 54 Vbeta and 13 Jbeta. TCRdb independently ran MiXCR on the immunoSEQ multiplex PCR reads; one entry per CDR3 protein. In the table there are about 100,000 distinct CDR3 sequences, 95% of which are singletons. J gave up 6 bases and V 7 bases, and 7 bases lay outside the gene matches. The CDR3 spans 15 residues. CDR1 LGHNT and CDR2 FRNRAP come from the germline V gene.

The source of this sequence is a human donor with Susac syndrome. Sequenced input: CD8+ T cells from PBMCs. The rearrangement links TRBV12-5 to TRBJ2-1, with 12 positions matching TRBD1. CDR3 sequence (DNA): TGTGCTAGTGTCCCCCGGGACAGGGGGCTCAATGAGCAGTTCTTC. Residues: CASVPRDRGLNEQFF.